This T cell receptor beta chain was documented in a study of blood T cells in healthy people across ages. Only a few counts were recorded for this clonotype. Primed by a sample-barcoded 5' primer and a J-beta primer mix, a second PCR proceeded for about 6 to 11 cycles. TCRdb reprocessed the 5' RACE reads with MiXCR, giving one entry per CDR3 protein. The data show about 730,000 distinct CDR3 sequences, 43% seen once. CDR3 length: 13 amino acids. CDR1 is SGHRS and CDR2 is YFSETQ in the germline V gene. The specimen sequenced was blood. The clonotype originates from an older woman in good health. The chain combines TRBV5-1 with TRBJ2-7, with 8 nucleotides matching TRBD1. The J call may be incorrect, as the DNA end agrees better with TRBJ2-5. CDR3 protein: CASSARGLETQYF. CDR3 bases: TGCGCCAGCAGCGCCAGGGGGCTTGAGACCCAGTACTTC.